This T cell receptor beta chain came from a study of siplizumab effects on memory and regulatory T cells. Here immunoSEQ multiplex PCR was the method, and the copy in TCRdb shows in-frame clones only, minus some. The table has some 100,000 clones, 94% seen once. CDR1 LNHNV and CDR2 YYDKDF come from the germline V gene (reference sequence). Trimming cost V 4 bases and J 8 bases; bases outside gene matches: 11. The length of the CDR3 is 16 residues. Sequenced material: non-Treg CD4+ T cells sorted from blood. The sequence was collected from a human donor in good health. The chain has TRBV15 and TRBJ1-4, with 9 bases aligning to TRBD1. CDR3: CATSKNNRGPGEKLFF. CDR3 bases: TGTGCCACCAGCAAAAACAACAGGGGGCCAGGCGAAAAACTGTTTTTT.